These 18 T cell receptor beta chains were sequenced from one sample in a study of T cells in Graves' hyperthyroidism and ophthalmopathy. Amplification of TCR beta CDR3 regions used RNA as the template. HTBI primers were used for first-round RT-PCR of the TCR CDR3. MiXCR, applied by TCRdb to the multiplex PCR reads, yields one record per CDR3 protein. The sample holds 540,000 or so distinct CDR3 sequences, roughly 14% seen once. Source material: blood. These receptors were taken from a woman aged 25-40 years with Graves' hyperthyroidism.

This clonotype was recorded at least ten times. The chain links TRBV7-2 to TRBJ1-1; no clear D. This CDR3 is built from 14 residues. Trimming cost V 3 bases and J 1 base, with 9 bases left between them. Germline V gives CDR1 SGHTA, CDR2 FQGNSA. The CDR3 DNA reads TGTGCCAGCAGCTTGATGAGGACGAACACTGAAGCTTTCTTT. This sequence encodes CASSLMRTNTEAFF.

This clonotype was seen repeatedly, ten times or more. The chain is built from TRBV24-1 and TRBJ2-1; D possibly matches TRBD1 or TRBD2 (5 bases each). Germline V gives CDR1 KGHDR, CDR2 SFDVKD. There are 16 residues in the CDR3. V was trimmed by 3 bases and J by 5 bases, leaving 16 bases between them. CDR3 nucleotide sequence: TGTGCCACCAGTGATCCTATCCGGGACGGAAACAATGAGCAGTTCTTC. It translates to CATSDPIRDGNNEQFF.

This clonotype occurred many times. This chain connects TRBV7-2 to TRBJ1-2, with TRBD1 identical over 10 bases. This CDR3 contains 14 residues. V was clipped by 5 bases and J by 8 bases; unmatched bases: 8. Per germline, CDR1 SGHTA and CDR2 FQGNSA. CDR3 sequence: CASSEQTGGVGYTF. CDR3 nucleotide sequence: TGTGCCAGCAGCGAACAGACAGGGGGCGTCGGCTACACCTTC.

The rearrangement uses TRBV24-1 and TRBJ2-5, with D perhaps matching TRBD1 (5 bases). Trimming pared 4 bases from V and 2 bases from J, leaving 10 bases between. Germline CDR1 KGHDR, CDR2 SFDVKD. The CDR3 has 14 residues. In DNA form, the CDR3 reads TGTGCCACCAGTGACCCCGACAGTCAAGAGACCCAGTACTTC. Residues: CATSDPDSQETQYF.

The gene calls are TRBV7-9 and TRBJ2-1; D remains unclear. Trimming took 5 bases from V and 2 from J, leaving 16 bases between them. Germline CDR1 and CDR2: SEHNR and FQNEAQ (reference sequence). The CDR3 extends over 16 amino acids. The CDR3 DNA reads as TGTGCCAGCAGCCCCAGGACCGGAAGGGCCTACAATGAGCAGTTCTTC. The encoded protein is CASSPRTGRAYNEQFF. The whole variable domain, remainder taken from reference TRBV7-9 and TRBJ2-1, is DTGVSQNPRHKITKRGQNVTFRCDPISEHNRLYWYRQTLGQGPEFLTYFQNEAQLEKSRLLSDRFSAERPKGSFSTLEIQRTEQGDSAMYLCASSPRTGRAYNEQFFGPGTRLTVL.

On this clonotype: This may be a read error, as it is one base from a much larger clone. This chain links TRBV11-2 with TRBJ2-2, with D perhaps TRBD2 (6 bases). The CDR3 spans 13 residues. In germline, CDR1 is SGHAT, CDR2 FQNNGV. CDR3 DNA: TGTGCCAGCAGCTTGTTGAGCACCGGGGGGCTGTTTTTT. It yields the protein CASSLLSTGGLFF.

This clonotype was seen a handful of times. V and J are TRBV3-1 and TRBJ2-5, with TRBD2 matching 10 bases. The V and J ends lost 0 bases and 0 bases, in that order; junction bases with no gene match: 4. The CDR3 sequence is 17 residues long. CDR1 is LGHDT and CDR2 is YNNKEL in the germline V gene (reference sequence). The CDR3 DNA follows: TGTGCCAGCAGCCAAGATTTGACTAGCGGGTACCAAGAGACCCAGTACTTC. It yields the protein CASSQDLTSGYQETQYF.

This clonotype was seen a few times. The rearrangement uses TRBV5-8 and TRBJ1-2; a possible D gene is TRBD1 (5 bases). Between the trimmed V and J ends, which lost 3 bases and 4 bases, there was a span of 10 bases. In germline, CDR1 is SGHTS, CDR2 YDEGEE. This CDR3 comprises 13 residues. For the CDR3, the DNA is TGTGCCAGCAGCTACAGGATTTCCTATGGCTACACCTTC. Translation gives CASSYRISYGYTF.

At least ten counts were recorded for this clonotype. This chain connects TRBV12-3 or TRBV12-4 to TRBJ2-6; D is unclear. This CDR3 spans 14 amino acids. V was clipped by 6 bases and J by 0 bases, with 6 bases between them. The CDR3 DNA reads TGTGCCAGCAGCCGACTCTCTGGGGCCAACGTCCTGACTTTC. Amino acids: CASSRLSGANVLTF.

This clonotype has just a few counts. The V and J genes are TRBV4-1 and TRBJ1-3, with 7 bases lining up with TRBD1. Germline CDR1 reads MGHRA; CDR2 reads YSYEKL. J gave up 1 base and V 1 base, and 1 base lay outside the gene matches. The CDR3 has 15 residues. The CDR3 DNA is TGCGCCAGCAGCCAAGGACAGGGATCTGGAAACACCATATATTTT. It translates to CASSQGQGSGNTIYF.

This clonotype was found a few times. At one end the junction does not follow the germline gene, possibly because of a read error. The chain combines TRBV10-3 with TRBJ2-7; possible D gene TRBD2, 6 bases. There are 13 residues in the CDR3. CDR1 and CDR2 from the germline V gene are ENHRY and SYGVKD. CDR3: CAISEGGNYGQYF. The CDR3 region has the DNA TGTGCCATCAGTGAGGGGGGGAACTACGGGCAGTACTTC.

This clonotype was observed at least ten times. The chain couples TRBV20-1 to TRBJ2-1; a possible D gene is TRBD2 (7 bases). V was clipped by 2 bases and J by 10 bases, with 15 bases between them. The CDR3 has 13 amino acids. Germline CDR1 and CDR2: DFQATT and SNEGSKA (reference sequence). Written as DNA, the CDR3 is TGCAGTGCTAGACTAGGGGGGGGGAGAGAGCAGTTCTTC. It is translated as CSARLGGGREQFF.

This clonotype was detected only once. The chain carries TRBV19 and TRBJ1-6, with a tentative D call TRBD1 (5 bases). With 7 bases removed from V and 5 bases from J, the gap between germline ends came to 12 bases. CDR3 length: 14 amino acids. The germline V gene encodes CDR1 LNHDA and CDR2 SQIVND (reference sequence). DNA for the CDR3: TGTGCCAGTACAGGGAAACGCGATAATTCACCCCTCCACTTT. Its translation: CASTGKRDNSPLHF. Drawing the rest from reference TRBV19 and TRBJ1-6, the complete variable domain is DGGITQSPKYLFRKEGQNVTLSCEQNLNHDAMYWYRQDPGQGLRLIYYSQIVNDFQKGDIAEGYSVSREKKESFPLTVTSAQKNPTAFYLCASTGKRDNSPLHFGNGTRLTVT.

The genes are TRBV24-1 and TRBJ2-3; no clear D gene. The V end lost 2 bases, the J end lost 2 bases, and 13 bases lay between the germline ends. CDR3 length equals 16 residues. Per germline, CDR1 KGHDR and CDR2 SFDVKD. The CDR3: CATSDSRFGDTDTQYF. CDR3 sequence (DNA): TGTGCCACCAGTGATTCGCGGTTTGGCGACACAGATACGCAGTATTTT.

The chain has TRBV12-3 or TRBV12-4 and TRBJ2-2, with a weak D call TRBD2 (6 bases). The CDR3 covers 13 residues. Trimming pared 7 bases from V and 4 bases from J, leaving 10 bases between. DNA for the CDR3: TGTGCCAGCACCTCGGGACTCACCGGGGAGCTGTTTTTT. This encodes CASTSGLTGELFF.

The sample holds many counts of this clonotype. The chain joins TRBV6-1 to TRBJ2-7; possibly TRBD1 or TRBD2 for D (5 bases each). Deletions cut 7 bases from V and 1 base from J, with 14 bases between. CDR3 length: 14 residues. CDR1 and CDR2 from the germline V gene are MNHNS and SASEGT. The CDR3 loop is CASNEAGRSYEQYF. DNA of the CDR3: TGTGCCAGCAACGAGGCAGGGAGATCCTACGAGCAGTACTTC.

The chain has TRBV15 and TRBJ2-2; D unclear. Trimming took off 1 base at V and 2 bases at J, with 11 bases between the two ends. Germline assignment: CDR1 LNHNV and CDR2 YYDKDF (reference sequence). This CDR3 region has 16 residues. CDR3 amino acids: CATSRVVPTNTGELFF. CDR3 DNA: TGTGCCACCAGCAGAGTCGTGCCTACAAACACCGGGGAGCTGTTTTTT.

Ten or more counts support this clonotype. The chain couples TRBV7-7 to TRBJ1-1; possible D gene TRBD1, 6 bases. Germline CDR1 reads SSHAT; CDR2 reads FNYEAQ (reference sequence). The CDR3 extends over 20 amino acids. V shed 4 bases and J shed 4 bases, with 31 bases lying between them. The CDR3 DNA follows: TGTGCCAGCAGCTCTATCCCATCGGGTGGACTTCGGTTAGGGGGCACTGAAGCTTTCTTT. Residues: CASSSIPSGGLRLGGTEAFF.